This T cell receptor (beta chain) comes out of a study of regulatory T cells in long-lasting Graves disease. Time point of the sample: newly diagnosed GD, antithyroid drugs for less than 3 months. PBMC-extracted RNA yielded the TCR library. Sequencing libraries for TCR beta were prepared with iRepertoire HTBI primers and Arm-PCR of CDR3 regions. TCRdb fed the multiplex PCR reads into MiXCR, producing one record per CDR3 protein. Counted here are 350,000 to 500,000 distinct CDR3 sequences, 16% occurring once; the ten biggest clones make up 23%. This clonotype was detected a few times. Looked up from germline, CDR1 is MNHEY and CDR2 is SMNVEV (reference sequence). The CDR3 length is 15 residues. The V gene end was trimmed by 6 bases and the J gene end by 2 bases; junction bases not matched to a gene: 9. This same sample was also taken into another study, of T cells in Graves' hyperthyroidism and ophthalmopathy.

The TCR was taken from a woman younger than 30 with Graves disease. The sample here was peripheral blood mononuclear cells (PBMCs), taken at new diagnosis, from a patient treated with antithyroid drugs. This sequence joins TRBV27 and TRBJ2-7, with 8 bases matching TRBD2. The CDR3 DNA follows: TGTGCCAGCAGGCCCGGGGCGGGAGGTCCCTACGAGCAGTACTTC. The encoded protein is CASRPGAGGPYEQYF.